The 14 T cell receptor beta chains below come from one sample, sequenced in a study of T cell changes during pregnancy in multiple sclerosis. The repertoire was sequenced with immunoSEQ multiplex PCR; TCRdb's copy has only in-frame clones and lacks some. The sample holds about 120,000 clones, roughly 92% seen once. Sequencing used peripheral blood, obtained before pregnancy. Every receptor here comes from a female donor with multiple sclerosis, enrolled in a pregnancy study.

The chain links TRBV18 to TRBJ2-2; 7 bases map to TRBD1. This CDR3 is 17 amino acids long. J gave up 4 bases and V 3 bases, and 11 bases lay outside the gene matches. Germline CDR1 KGHSH, CDR2 LQKENI. The CDR3 region is CASSPRQGVEATGELFF. The DNA of the CDR3 is TGTGCCAGCTCACCTAGACAGGGAGTGGAAGCCACCGGGGAGCTGTTTTTT. Variable domain in full (rest from reference TRBV18 and TRBJ2-2): NAGVMQNPRHLVRRRGQEARLRCSPMKGHSHVYWYRQLPEEGLKFMVYLQKENIIDESGMPKERFSAEFPKEGPSILRIQQVVRGDSAAYFCASSPRQGVEATGELFFGEGSRLTVL.

This clone was detected only a few times. The J gene is TRBJ2-6, the V gene TRBV15, with D perhaps matching TRBD1 (6 bases). Trimming took 1 base from V and 0 from J, leaving 10 bases between them. Germline lookup yields CDR1 LNHNV and CDR2 YYDKDF (reference sequence). The CDR3 has 17 amino acids. This chain's CDR3 is CATSRGTGSSGANVLTF. CDR3 nucleotides: TGTGCCACCAGCAGAGGCACAGGGAGCTCTGGGGCCAACGTCCTGACTTTC.

The rearrangement links TRBV7-9 to TRBJ1-6; the D gene is possibly TRBD1 (6 bases). The CDR3 has 16 residues. Trimming stripped 1 base from V and 4 bases from J, with 11 bases between. Germline assignment: CDR1 SEHNR and CDR2 FQNEAQ (reference sequence). CDR3 residues: CASSLGQRGYNSPLHF. DNA of the CDR3: TGTGCCAGCAGCTTAGGCCAGAGGGGGTATAATTCACCCCTCCACTTT.

The chain recombines TRBV11-2 with TRBJ1-1; the D is unclear. Germline CDR1 and CDR2: SGHAT and FQNNGV. V shed 1 base and J shed 5 bases, with 5 bases lying between them. The CDR3 consists of 12 residues. CDR3 protein: CASSLGVTEAFF. The CDR3 DNA follows: TGTGCCAGCAGCTTAGGCGTGACTGAAGCTTTCTTT.

This chain uses TRBV28 with TRBJ2-6; 7 bases match TRBD2. Germline V lookup: CDR1 MDHEN, CDR2 SYDVKM. This CDR3 spans 15 amino acids. V lost 7 bases to trimming and J lost 0 bases; unmatched junction nucleotides: 3. CDR3 protein: CASTSGSSGANVLTF. The CDR3 DNA is TGTGCCAGCACTAGCGGCAGCTCTGGGGCCAACGTCCTGACTTTC. The complete variable domain, with remaining parts taken from reference TRBV28 and TRBJ2-6, reads DVKVTQSSRYLVKRTGEKVFLECVQDMDHENMFWYRQDPGLGLRLIYFSYDVKMKEKGDIPEGYSVSREKKERFSLILESASTNQTSMYLCASTSGSSGANVLTFGAGSRLTVL.

This clone was observed a single time. The chain links TRBV11-2 to TRBJ2-5; 7 bases map to TRBD2. Germline trimming cut 6 bases from V and 6 bases from J; bases unmatched to any gene: 10. CDR1 is SGHAT, CDR2 FQNNGV, per germline. The CDR3 extends over 14 amino acids. CDR3 residues: CASSPGRGQKTQYF. The DNA for the CDR3 is TGTGCCAGCAGTCCGGGGAGGGGCCAGAAGACCCAGTACTTC.

The V call is TRBV28, the J call TRBJ1-1; a weak D match, TRBD1 (6 bases). The CDR3 runs 16 residues. Trimming left V 5 bases short and J 3 bases short, with 19 bases between. Germline CDR1 is MDHEN and CDR2 is SYDVKM. This CDR3 is CASSALTGQKDTEAFF. The DNA of the CDR3 is TGTGCCAGCAGTGCCCTAACGGGACAAAAGGACACTGAAGCTTTCTTT.

This chain uses TRBV10-3 with TRBJ1-2; D is undetermined. The CDR3 loop spans 13 amino acids. The V and J ends lost 3 bases and 5 bases respectively, with 10 bases between them. From germline, CDR1 is ENHRY and CDR2 SYGVKD. The CDR3 coding sequence is TGTGCCATCAGTGATATGGGAGATTATGGCTACACCTTC. Translation: CAISDMGDYGYTF.

V gene TRBV6-1 combines with J gene TRBJ1-1; 7 bases map to TRBD1. Germline V lookup: CDR1 MNHNS, CDR2 SASEGT. Trimming at V came to 7 bases and at J to 5 bases, leaving 10 bases not matched to a gene. The CDR3 covers 14 residues. The CDR3 DNA sequence: TGTGCCAGCATATTGGCAGGGGGAAGAACTGAAGCTTTCTTT. This translates into CASILAGGRTEAFF.

This chain uses TRBV4-1 with TRBJ2-7; 9 bases fit TRBD1. Trimming removed 2 bases from V and 2 bases from J; junction bases left unmatched: 10. CDR1 MGHRA and CDR2 YSYEKL come from the germline V gene. This CDR3 has 17 amino acids. DNA of the CDR3: TGCGCCAGCAGCCAACCCCGCGGGACAGGGAGGGCCTACGAGCAGTACTTC. Protein product: CASSQPRGTGRAYEQYF.

The V and J genes are TRBV7-2 and TRBJ1-2; possibly TRBD1 for D (5 bases). The CDR3 loop spans 14 amino acids. Germline CDR1 SGHTA, CDR2 FQGNSA. The germline V and J ends were trimmed by 0 bases and 0 bases, with 5 bases remaining between them. Here the CDR3 reads CASSLAGANYGYTF. The CDR3 region has the DNA TGTGCCAGCAGCTTAGCAGGGGCTAACTATGGCTACACCTTC. Looking up the rest from reference TRBV7-2 and TRBJ1-2 gives the full variable domain: GAGVSQSPSNKVTEKGKDVELRCDPISGHTALYWYRQSLGQGLEFLIYFQGNSAPDKSGLPSDRFSAERTGGSVSTLTIQRTQQEDSAVYLCASSLAGANYGYTFGSGTRLTVV.

CDR3 residues: CSVGTGGFQETQYF. CDR3 DNA: TGCAGCGTTGGGACAGGGGGCTTCCAAGAGACCCAGTACTTC. The chain is built from TRBV29-1 and TRBJ2-5; 11 nucleotides agree with TRBD1. Germline V CDR1 and CDR2: SQVTM, ANQGSEA. This CDR3 is 14 amino acids long. Trimming at V came to 4 bases and at J to 1 base, leaving 2 bases not matched to a gene.

The rearrangement joins TRBV6-5 to TRBJ2-7, with TRBD2 matching over 11 bases. With 5 bases clipped from V and 3 bases from J, the junction kept 6 bases outside the gene matches. CDR1 and CDR2 (germline): MNHEY, SVGAGI. The CDR3 has 15 residues. This chain's CDR3 is CASSALAGADYEQYF. The DNA of the CDR3 is TGTGCCAGCAGTGCACTAGCGGGAGCGGACTACGAGCAGTACTTC.

The rearrangement joins TRBV19 to TRBJ1-5; D possibly corresponds to TRBD1 (5 bases). Trimming took off 3 bases at V and 4 bases at J, with 13 bases between the two ends. Germline V gene lookup returns CDR1 LNHDA and CDR2 SQIVND (reference sequence). CDR3 length: 15 residues. The CDR3 sequence: CASSIWGGENQPQHF. CDR3 sequence (DNA): TGTGCCAGTAGTATTTGGGGAGGGGAGAATCAGCCCCAGCATTTT.